These T cell receptor beta chains were read from a single sample in a study of T cell changes during pregnancy in multiple sclerosis. Using immunoSEQ multiplex PCR, the repertoire was profiled, and TCRdb retains in-frame clones only, with some absent. The sample has 25,000 to 30,000 clones; 90% to 95% are singletons. This material consisted of CD4+ T cells from peripheral blood mononuclear cells, taken in the first trimester of pregnancy. The receptors were sampled from a female donor with multiple sclerosis, enrolled in a pregnancy study. CDR3s include the opening cysteine and the closing phenylalanine or tryptophan. D genes are given only for firm matches. Only some rows state a clone size, as once, few, many or a class for expanded clones.

j_gene,abundance,d_gene,v_gene,CDR3nt,CDR3aa
TRBJ1-5,-,-,TRBV5-1,TGCGCCAGCAGCTTGGAAGGGGATGGGAATCAGCCCCAGCATTTT,CASSLEGDGNQPQHF
TRBJ2-6,-,-,TRBV14,TGTGCCAGCAGCCAATGGGGAGGCGGCACTGGGGCCAACGTCCTGACTTTC,CASSQWGGGTGANVLTF
TRBJ2-1,once,-,TRBV5-1,TGCGCCAGCAGCTTGGACGGGGACACCTACAATGAGCAGTTCTTC,CASSLDGDTYNEQFF
TRBJ1-2,once,-,TRBV5-8,TGTGCCAGCAGCTTCTGGATCAGGGTATCAAGCTACACCTTC,CASSFWIRVSSYTF
TRBJ2-1,-,TRBD2,TRBV19,TGTGCCAGTAGTGTATACGGTAGCTCCGGGGGGAGTTTCTACAATGAGCAGTTCTTC,CASSVYGSSGGSFYNEQFF
TRBJ1-4,-,TRBD1,TRBV25-1,TGTGCCAGCAGTGAATATCCAGGGACAGGGGGGGATGAAAAACTGTTTTTT,CASSEYPGTGGDEKLFF
TRBJ2-1,few,TRBD2,TRBV27,TGTGCCAGCAGGGGTCTAGCGGGGGCGATGCTGGGGAATGAGCAGTTCTTC,CASRGLAGAMLGNEQFF
TRBJ1-1,-,TRBD1,TRBV6-4,TGTGCCAGCAGTGCCGGCCAGGGGGGTTCCACTGAAGCTTTCTTT,CASSAGQGGSTEAFF
TRBJ1-3,-,TRBD1,TRBV7-9,TGTGCCAGCAGCTCCGGGACAGAAGGAAACACCATATATTTT,CASSSGTEGNTIYF
TRBJ2-7,-,-,TRBV9,TGTGCCAGCAGCGTAGATCCCCAGGGCCCCTCCTACGAGCAGTACTTC,CASSVDPQGPSYEQYF
TRBJ1-1,few,-,TRBV7-3,TGTGCCAGCAGCCCCCGAGGGGGGGCGAGCACTGAAGCTTTCTTT,CASSPRGGASTEAFF
TRBJ2-5,-,-,TRBV28,TGTGCCAGCAGTTTGCAAGGGGCCCAAGAGACCCAGTACTTC,CASSLQGAQETQYF
TRBJ2-7,once,TRBD1,TRBV5-1,TGCGCCAGCAGCTTGGGGACAGGGTACTACGAGCAGTACTTC,CASSLGTGYYEQYF
TRBJ2-1,-,-,TRBV2,TGTGCCAGCAGTGAGTCAGTGTACAATGAGCAGTTCTTC,CASSESVYNEQFF
TRBJ1-5,once,-,TRBV15,TGTGCCACCAGCCCGACGGCGGCGGGGCGCAATCAGCCCCAGCATTTT,CATSPTAAGRNQPQHF
TRBJ2-1,-,-,TRBV18,TGTGCCAGCTCACCCGAACCGGGGGACAATGAGCAGTTCTTC,CASSPEPGDNEQFF
TRBJ1-2,-,TRBD1,TRBV2,TGTGCCAGCAGATGGGACAGGGCGGCCGGCTACACCTTC,CASRWDRAAGYTF
TRBJ1-6,medium-sized,-,TRBV7-2,TGTGCCAGCAGCTTAGGGATGGAAAGAGGAGTTTCACCCCTCCACTTT,CASSLGMERGVSPLHF
TRBJ2-2,-,-,TRBV19,TGTGCCAGTAGTATCGGCAGGTCGAACACCGGGGAGCTGTTTTTT,CASSIGRSNTGELFF
TRBJ1-2,-,-,TRBV4-1,TGCGCCAGCAGCCAACTCATACCGGGGTTACGATATGGCTACACCTTC,CASSQLIPGLRYGYTF
TRBJ1-2,once,-,TRBV7-9,TGTGCCAGCAGCTTAGCGGCAGGAAGCACTTCTTACACCTTC,CASSLAAGSTSYTF
TRBJ1-6,once,TRBD1,TRBV11-2,TGTGCCAGCAGCGAGGGGGCAGGGTGGAATTCACCCCTCCACTTT,CASSEGAGWNSPLHF
TRBJ1-1,-,TRBD1,TRBV6-1,TGTGCCAGCAGTCACAGGGGGCTTTCTGAAGCTTTCTTT,CASSHRGLSEAFF
TRBJ1-2,-,-,TRBV7-9,TGTGCCAGCAGCTTAGACTGGGGGACTGGGTATGGCTACACCTTC,CASSLDWGTGYGYTF
TRBJ2-1,-,TRBD2,TRBV9,TGTGCCAGCAGCGAGACGGTACGACTAGCGGGGAGATACAATGAGCAGTTCTTC,CASSETVRLAGRYNEQFF
TRBJ1-3,-,TRBD1,TRBV5-1,TGCGCCAGCAGCTGGATGACAGGGACCGGAAACACCATATATTTT,CASSWMTGTGNTIYF
TRBJ1-3,-,TRBD1,TRBV6-5,TGTGCCAGCAGTTGGGACAGAGGAAACACCATATATTTT,CASSWDRGNTIYF
TRBJ1-2,-,-,TRBV5-8,TGTGCCAGCAGCTTGGCCGTAGACAAGGGAGGCTATGGCTACACCTTC,CASSLAVDKGGYGYTF
TRBJ1-2,-,-,TRBV28,TGTGCCAGCTACAGGGCCTATGGCTACACCTTC,CASYRAYGYTF
TRBJ1-4,-,-,TRBV6-5,TGTGCCAGCAGTTACTCGATGTCAGGGAATGAAAAACTGTTTTTT,CASSYSMSGNEKLFF
TRBJ1-2,-,TRBD1,TRBV7-9,TGTGCCAGCAGCTTAGCAAGCGGACAGGGGTATGGCTACACCTTC,CASSLASGQGYGYTF
TRBJ1-5,-,-,TRBV7-8,TGTGCCAGCAGCTTGGGCAGGAATCAGCCCCAGCATTTT,CASSLGRNQPQHF
TRBJ2-3,-,-,TRBV2,TGTGCCAGCAGTGAACCGGATACGCAGTATTTT,CASSEPDTQYF
TRBJ1-5,-,TRBD1,TRBV18,TGTGCCAGCTCCTCCGGACAGGGGTGGGGTAGCAATCAGCCCCAGCATTTT,CASSSGQGWGSNQPQHF
TRBJ2-3,-,TRBD1,TRBV7-3,TGTGCCAGCAGCTTATACGGGACAGGGTCCGGAGATACGCAGTATTTT,CASSLYGTGSGDTQYF
TRBJ1-5,few,-,TRBV2,TGTGCCTGCACGGGAGTAAGCAATCAGCCCCAGCATTTT,CACTGVSNQPQHF
TRBJ2-7,once,TRBD2,TRBV30,TGTGCCTGGAGTGTAGCGGGGGGGCTCGAGCAGTACTTC,CAWSVAGGLEQYF
TRBJ2-3,-,TRBD1,TRBV25-1,TGTGCCAGCAGTGAATCCCCCGGGACAGGGGGTGCCTCAGATACGCAGTATTTT,CASSESPGTGGASDTQYF
TRBJ1-2,-,-,TRBV18,TGTGCCAGCTCACCCCTGACAGCTAACTATGGCTACACCTTC,CASSPLTANYGYTF
TRBJ2-7,-,TRBD1,TRBV15,TGTGCCACCAGCAGAACAGGGGGCCGGACCTACGAGCAGTACTTC,CATSRTGGRTYEQYF
TRBJ2-7,-,-,TRBV7-8,TGTGCCAGCAGCTTACTTCCAGGGGTCCCCTACGAGCAGTACTTC,CASSLLPGVPYEQYF
TRBJ1-5,-,TRBD1,TRBV7-3,TGTGCCAGCAGCACAGGGGTGTTTCAGCCCCAGCATTTT,CASSTGVFQPQHF
TRBJ2-7,-,-,TRBV7-8,TGTGCCAGCAGCTTAGTCCAGGGAACCTACGAGCAGTACTTC,CASSLVQGTYEQYF
TRBJ1-3,once,-,TRBV2,TGTGCCAGCAGTAGGAGTTTTGGAAACACCATATATTTT,CASSRSFGNTIYF
TRBJ2-1,-,-,TRBV7-2,TGTGCCAGCAGCTTAGTATCTAGCAGCTCCTACAATGAGCAGTTCTTC,CASSLVSSSSYNEQFF
TRBJ2-3,-,-,TRBV30,TGTGCCTGGACTCCCCTTTCAGATACGCAGTATTTT,CAWTPLSDTQYF
TRBJ1-2,-,TRBD1,TRBV18,TGTGCCAGCTCCGAGGGACAGAACTATGGCTACACCTTC,CASSEGQNYGYTF
TRBJ2-2,-,TRBD2,TRBV14,TGTGCCAGCAGCCATAGCGGGGGTGCGAACACCGGGGAGCTGTTTTTT,CASSHSGGANTGELFF
TRBJ2-2,-,-,TRBV14,TGTGCCAGCAGCCTCATTAGGGGAGGCGGGGAGCTGTTTTTT,CASSLIRGGGELFF
TRBJ2-2,-,-,TRBV18,TGTGCCAGCTCACCACAATTGCGTAAACCAGGGGAGCTGTTTTTT,CASSPQLRKPGELFF
TRBJ2-5,-,TRBD1,TRBV7-2,TGTGCCAGCAGCTCCCGACAGGGGGGAGAGACCCAGTACTTC,CASSSRQGGETQYF
TRBJ2-1,-,-,TRBV30,TGTGCCTGGATGAGGGGGGGCTCATACAATGAGCAGTTCTTC,CAWMRGGSYNEQFF
TRBJ1-2,-,TRBD1,TRBV2,TGTGCCAGCAGAGACAGGGACAACTATGGCTACACCTTC,CASRDRDNYGYTF
TRBJ1-2,-,TRBD1,TRBV4-3,TGCGCCAGCAGCCAACAAACCGGGACAGGGGGAGGCTACACCTTC,CASSQQTGTGGGYTF
TRBJ2-5,-,-,TRBV7-9,TGTGCCAGCAGCTTGGCGGACAGCCAGACCCAGTACTTC,CASSLADSQTQYF
TRBJ2-2,-,TRBD1,TRBV19,TGTGCCAGTAGTATATATGGGACAGCGAACACCGGGGAGCTGTTTTTT,CASSIYGTANTGELFF
TRBJ1-1,-,TRBD1,TRBV7-2,TGTGCCAGCAGCCTACAGGGGATTGGCACTGAAGCTTTCTTT,CASSLQGIGTEAFF
TRBJ1-1,-,-,TRBV28,TGTGCCAGCAGTCCCTACCGGGAGACTGAAGCTTTCTTT,CASSPYRETEAFF